Detailed here is one T cell receptor (beta chain). No antigen is known for it. V gave up 0 bases and J gave up 5 bases, with 14 bases separating them. This CDR3 spans 15 amino acids. The germline V gene has CDR1 SGHRS and CDR2 YFSETQ. The sample is drawn from a study of early T cells in non-severe SARS-CoV-2 infection. Across the whole study: Chains were not paired, and sequencing was done on bulk RNA from unsorted whole blood. Study-level findings and limits: Reliance on VDJdb matching favored anti-spike CD8 responses; private and CD4 specificities were missed.

The TCR library protocol attached unique molecular identifiers to the individual cDNA molecules. One entry per CDR3 protein, called by TCRdb with MiXCR from the 5' RACE reads. Of roughly 70,000 distinct CDR3 sequences listed, under 15% were seen once; the top ten hold 0.95% to 1.5%. The receptor was derived from an adult who was a healthcare worker with PCR-confirmed SARS-CoV-2 infection or an uninfected control (not recorded which). The chain recombines TRBV5-1 with TRBJ2-5; no reliable D call. What was sequenced was whole blood. The CDR3, as DNA: TGCGCCAGCAGCTTGGAAGGCCCGGTGGGCGAGACCCAGTACTTC. As protein: CASSLEGPVGETQYF.